This section outlines one T cell receptor beta chain sequence together with its context. Its antigen is currently unknown. This sample was taken from a study of cytomegalovirus exposure and HLA in healthy donors. A multiplex PCR was run with 60 Vbeta primers and 13 Jbeta primers. Measured with immunoSEQ multiplex PCR; TCRdb has only the in-frame clones, and not every one. Of 200,000 or so clones listed, approximately 87% are singletons. Points from the study as a whole: Presence/absence analyses treated sequencing depth as roughly uniform across donors. The authors later found TCR association rates varying by HLA locus, with DRB1 most and HLA-C fewest.

The ends lost 4 bases at V and 6 bases at J; junction bases unmatched: 18. From germline, CDR1 is SGHAT and CDR2 FQNNGV. CDR3 length equals 18 residues. The clonotype comes from a human donor in good health. The chain employs TRBV11-2 and TRBJ2-3, with 8 bases lining up with TRBD2. Sequenced material: PBMCs. CDR3 bases: TGTGCCAGCAGCTCGCTACGTGGGAGCGGGAGACGGCGTGATACGCAGTATTTT. It is translated as CASSSLRGSGRRRDTQYF.